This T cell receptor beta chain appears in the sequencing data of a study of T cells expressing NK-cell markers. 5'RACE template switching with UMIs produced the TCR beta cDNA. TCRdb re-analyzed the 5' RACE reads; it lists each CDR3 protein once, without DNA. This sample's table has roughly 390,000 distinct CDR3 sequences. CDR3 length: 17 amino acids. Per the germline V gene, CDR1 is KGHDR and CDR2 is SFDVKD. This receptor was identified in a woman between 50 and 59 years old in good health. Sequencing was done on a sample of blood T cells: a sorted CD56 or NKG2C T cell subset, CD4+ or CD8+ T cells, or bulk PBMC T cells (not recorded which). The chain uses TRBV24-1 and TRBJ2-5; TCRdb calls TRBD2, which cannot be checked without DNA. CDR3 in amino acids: CATSDVTSGSPQETQYF.